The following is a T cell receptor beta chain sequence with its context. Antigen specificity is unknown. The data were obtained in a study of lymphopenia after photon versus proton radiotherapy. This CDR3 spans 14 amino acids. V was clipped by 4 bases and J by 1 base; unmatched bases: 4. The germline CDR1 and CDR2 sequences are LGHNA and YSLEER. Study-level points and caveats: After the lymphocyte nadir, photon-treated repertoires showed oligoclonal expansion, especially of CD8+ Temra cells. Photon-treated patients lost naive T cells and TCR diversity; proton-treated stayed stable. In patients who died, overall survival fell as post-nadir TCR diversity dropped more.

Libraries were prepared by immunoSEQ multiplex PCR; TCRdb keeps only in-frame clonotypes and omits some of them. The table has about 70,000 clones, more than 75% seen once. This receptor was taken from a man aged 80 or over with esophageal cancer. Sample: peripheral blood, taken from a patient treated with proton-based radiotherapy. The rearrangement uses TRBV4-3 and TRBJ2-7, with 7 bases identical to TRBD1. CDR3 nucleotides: TGCGCCAGCAGCCCTCAGACAGGGTCCTACGAGCAGTACTTC. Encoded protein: CASSPQTGSYEQYF.